This T cell receptor (beta chain) was sequenced during a study of T cell repertoires in cytomegalovirus infection. Overall study context: A matching HLA type, together with CMV infection, was signaled by public TCR beta signatures. Study-level points and caveats: People with CMV and the relevant HLA were identified by cumulative public TCR beta family frequency. HLA-C-restricted CMV-specific TCR beta clonotypes prevailed in the ex vivo response.

TCRdb reprocessed the reads with MiXCR, giving one entry per CDR3 protein. The sample carries approximately 71,000 distinct CDR3 sequences, around 20% recorded once. This CDR3 is built from 16 residues. With 4 bases clipped from V and 0 bases from J, the junction kept 8 bases outside the gene matches. Germline lookup yields CDR1 SGHVS and CDR2 FQNEAQ. This clonotype turned up a few times. What it binds is not known. The TCR originated in a human donor in good health (CMV status not recorded). Some clones in this sample may be carry-over from other donors' samples. The sample here was CD8+ T cells from cultured PBMCs, taken from culture after CMV antigen stimulation. The V and J genes are TRBV7-8 and TRBJ1-1, with 7 bases lining up with TRBD1. DNA for the CDR3: TGTGCCAGCAGCTGGGACAGAATGATCATGAACACTGAAGCTTTCTTT. Its translation: CASSWDRMIMNTEAFF.